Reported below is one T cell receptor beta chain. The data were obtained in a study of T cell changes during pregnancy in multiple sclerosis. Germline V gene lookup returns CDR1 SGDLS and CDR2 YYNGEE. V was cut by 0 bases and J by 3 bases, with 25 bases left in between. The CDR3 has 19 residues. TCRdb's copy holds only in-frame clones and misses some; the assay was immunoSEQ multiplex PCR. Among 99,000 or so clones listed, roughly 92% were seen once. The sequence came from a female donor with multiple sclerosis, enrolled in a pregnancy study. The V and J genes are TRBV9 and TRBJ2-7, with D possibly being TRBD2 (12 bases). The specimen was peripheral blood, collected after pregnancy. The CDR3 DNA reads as TGTGCCAGCAGCGTAGCGGACAGGGGGCTACTAGCGGGAGGCTACGAGCAGTACTTC. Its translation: CASSVADRGLLAGGYEQYF.